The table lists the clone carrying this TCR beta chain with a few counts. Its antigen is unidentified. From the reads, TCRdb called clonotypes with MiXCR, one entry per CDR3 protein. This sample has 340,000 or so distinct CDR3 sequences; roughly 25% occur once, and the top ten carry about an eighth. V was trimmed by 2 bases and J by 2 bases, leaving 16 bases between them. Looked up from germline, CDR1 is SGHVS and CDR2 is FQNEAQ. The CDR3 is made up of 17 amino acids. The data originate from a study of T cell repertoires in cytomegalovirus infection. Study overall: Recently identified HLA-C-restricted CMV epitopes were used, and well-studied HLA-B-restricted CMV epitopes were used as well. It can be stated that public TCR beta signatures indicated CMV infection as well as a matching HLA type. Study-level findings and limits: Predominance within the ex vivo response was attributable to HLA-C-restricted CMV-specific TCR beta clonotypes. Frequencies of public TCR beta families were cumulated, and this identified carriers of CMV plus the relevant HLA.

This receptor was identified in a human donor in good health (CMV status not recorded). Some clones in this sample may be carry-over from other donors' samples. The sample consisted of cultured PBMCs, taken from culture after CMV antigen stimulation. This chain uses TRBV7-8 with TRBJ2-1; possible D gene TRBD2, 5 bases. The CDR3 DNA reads TGTGCCAGCAGCTTACATCGGTTCGGGGTGGCCTACAATGAGCAGTTCTTC. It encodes CASSLHRFGVAYNEQFF.